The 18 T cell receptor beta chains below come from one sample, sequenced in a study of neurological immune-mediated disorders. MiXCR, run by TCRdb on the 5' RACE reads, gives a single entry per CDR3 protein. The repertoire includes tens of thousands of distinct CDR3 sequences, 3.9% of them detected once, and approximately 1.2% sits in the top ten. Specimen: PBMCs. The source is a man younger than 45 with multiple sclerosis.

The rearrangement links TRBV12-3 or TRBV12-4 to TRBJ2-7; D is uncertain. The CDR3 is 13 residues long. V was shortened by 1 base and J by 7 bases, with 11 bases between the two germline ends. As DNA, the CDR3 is TGTGCCAGCAGTTTAGGAGACTCGAGGGAGCAGTACTTC. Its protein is CASSLGDSREQYF.

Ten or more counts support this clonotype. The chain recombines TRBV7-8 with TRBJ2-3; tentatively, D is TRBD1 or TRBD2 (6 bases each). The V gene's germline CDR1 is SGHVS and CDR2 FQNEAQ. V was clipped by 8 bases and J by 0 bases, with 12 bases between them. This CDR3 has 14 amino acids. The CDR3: CASGGGPSTDTQYF. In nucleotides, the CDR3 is TGTGCCAGCGGAGGGGGACCGAGCACAGATACGCAGTATTTT.

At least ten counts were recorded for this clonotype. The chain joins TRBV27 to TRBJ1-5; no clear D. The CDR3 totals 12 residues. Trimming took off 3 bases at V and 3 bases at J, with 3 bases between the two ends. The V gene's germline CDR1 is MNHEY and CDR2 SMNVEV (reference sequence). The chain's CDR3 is CASSFHNQPQHF. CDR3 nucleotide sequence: TGTGCCAGCAGTTTTCACAATCAGCCCCAGCATTTT.

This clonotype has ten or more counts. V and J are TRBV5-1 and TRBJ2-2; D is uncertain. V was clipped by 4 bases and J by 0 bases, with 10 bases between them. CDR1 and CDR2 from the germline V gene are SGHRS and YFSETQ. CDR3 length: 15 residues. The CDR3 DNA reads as TGCGCCAGCAGCCAGGACCCGGCGAACACCGGGGAGCTGTTTTTT. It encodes CASSQDPANTGELFF.

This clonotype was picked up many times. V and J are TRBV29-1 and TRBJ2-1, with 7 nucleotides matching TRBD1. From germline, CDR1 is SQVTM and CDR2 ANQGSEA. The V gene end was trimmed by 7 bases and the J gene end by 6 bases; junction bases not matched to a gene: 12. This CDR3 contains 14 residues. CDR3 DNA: TGCAGCGGTAAAAGGGGGCTAGTTAGCAATGAGCAGTTCTTC. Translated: CSGKRGLVSNEQFF.

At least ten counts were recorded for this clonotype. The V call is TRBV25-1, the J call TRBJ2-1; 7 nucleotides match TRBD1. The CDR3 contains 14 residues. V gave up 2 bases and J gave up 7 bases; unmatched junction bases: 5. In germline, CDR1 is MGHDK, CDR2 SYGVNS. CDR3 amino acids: CASSEVKGANEQFF. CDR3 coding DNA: TGTGCCAGCAGTGAAGTAAAGGGGGCAAATGAGCAGTTCTTC.

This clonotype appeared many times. The DNA of the CDR3 is TGCAGTGCTAGAGCTAGCGGGGGTGAGCAGTTCTTC. Its protein is CSARASGGEQFF. The chain recombines TRBV20-1 with TRBJ2-1; TRBD2 matches at 10 bases. Germline V gene data show CDR1 as DFQATT and CDR2 as SNEGSKA (reference sequence). CDR3 size: 12 residues. Germline trimming cut 1 base from V and 9 bases from J; bases unmatched to any gene: 0.

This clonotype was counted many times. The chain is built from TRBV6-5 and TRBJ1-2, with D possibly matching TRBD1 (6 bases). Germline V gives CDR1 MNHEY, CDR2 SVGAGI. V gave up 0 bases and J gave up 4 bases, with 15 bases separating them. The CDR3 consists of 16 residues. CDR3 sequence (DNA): TGTGCCAGCAGTTACTCGACTAGGGACACGACCTATGGCTACACCTTC. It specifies CASSYSTRDTTYGYTF.

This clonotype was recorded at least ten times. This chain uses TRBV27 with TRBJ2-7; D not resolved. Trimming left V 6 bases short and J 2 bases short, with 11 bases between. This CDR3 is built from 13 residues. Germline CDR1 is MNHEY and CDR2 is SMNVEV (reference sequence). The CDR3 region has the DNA TGTGCCAGCAGGGGCACAGCTACCTACGAGCAGTACTTC. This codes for CASRGTATYEQYF.

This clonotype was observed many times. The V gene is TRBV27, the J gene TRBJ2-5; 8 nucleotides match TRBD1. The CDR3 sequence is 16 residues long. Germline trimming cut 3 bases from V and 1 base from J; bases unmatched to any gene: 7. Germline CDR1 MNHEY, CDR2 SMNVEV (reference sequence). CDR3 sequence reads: CASSFDRGGPQETQYF. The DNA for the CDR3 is TGTGCCAGCAGTTTCGACAGGGGAGGTCCCCAAGAGACCCAGTACTTC.

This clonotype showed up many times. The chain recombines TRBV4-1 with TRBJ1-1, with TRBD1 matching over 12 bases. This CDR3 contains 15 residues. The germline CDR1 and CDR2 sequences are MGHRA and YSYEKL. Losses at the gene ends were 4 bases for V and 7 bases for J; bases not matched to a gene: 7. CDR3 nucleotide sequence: TGCGCCAGCAGCCCCGGGGACAGGGGGCTCAGTGAAGCTTTCTTT. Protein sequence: CASSPGDRGLSEAFF.

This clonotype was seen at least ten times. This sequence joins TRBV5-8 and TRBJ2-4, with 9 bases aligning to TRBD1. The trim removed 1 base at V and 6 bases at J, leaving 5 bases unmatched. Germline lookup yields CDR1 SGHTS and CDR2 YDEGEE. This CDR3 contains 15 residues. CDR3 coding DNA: TGTGCCAGCAGCTTGACAGGGGGCAAGGGAAACATTCAGTACTTC. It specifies CASSLTGGKGNIQYF.

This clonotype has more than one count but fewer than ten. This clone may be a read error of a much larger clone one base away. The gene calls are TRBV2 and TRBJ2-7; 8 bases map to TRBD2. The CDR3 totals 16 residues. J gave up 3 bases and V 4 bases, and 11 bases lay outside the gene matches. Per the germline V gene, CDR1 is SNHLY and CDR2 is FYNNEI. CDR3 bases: TGTGCCAGCAGTGGACAGTTAGCGGGGTCGGACTACGAGCAGTACTTC. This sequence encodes CASSGQLAGSDYEQYF.

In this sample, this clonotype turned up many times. CDR3 nucleotides: TGCGCCAGCAGCGCGGGGACCGTCTCCTACGAGCAGTACTTC. It yields the protein CASSAGTVSYEQYF. The V gene is TRBV5-1, the J gene TRBJ2-7; D might be TRBD2 (6 bases). V was pared by 4 bases and J by 0 bases, with 11 bases between. The length of the CDR3 is 14 residues. Germline-derived CDR1 and CDR2 are SGHRS and YFSETQ.

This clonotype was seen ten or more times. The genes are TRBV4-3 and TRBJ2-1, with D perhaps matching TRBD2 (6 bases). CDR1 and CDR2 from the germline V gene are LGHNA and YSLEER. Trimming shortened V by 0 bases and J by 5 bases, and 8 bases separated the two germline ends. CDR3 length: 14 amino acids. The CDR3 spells CASSQDWGDNEQFF. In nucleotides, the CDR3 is TGCGCCAGCAGCCAAGATTGGGGGGACAATGAGCAGTTCTTC.

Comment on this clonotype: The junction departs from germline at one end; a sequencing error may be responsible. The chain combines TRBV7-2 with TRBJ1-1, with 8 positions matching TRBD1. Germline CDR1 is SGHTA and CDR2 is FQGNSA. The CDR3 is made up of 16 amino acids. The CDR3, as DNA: TGTGCCAGCAGCTTAGCGGGGACAGGCTTGAACACTGTAGCTTTCTTT. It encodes CASSLAGTGLNTVAFF.

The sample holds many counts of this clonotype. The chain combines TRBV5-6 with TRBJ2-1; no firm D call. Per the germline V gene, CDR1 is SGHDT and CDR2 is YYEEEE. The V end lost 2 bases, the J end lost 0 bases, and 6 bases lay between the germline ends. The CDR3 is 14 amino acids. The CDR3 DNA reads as TGTGCCAGCAGCTTCGGATTCTCCTACAATGAGCAGTTCTTC. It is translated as CASSFGFSYNEQFF. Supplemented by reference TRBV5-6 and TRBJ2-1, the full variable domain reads DAGVTQSPTHLIKTRGQQVTLRCSPKSGHDTVSWYQQALGQGPQFIFQYYEEEERQRGNFPDRFSGHQFPNYSSELNVNALLLGDSALYLCASSFGFSYNEQFFGPGTRLTVL.

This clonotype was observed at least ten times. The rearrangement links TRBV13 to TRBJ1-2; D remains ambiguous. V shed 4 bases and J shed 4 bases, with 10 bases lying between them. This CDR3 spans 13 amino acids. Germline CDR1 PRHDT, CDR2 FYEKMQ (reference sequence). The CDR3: CASSSDMTYGYTF. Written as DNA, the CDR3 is TGTGCCAGCAGCTCGGATATGACCTATGGCTACACCTTC.